This entry lists 30 T cell receptor beta chains sequenced from one sample in a study of blood T cell repertoires in COVID-19. Some clones are missing from TCRdb's copy, which holds only in-frame ones; the method was immunoSEQ multiplex PCR. Of about 220,000 clones listed, around 84% are singletons. The specimen sequenced was peripheral blood. The source of these receptors is a human donor in a cohort sampled during active COVID-19.

The V and J genes are TRBV6-5 and TRBJ2-7, with TRBD1 matching over 10 bases. Trimming took 6 bases from V and 3 from J; bases not matched to a gene: 5. The CDR3 is 14 amino acids. Germline V gives CDR1 MNHEY, CDR2 SVGAGI. The CDR3 region is CASSPRDRGYEQYF. In DNA form, the CDR3 reads TGTGCCAGCAGCCCCCGGGACAGGGGCTACGAGCAGTACTTC.

CDR3 amino acids: CASGLTSGDLTDTQYF. The CDR3 bases are TGTGCCAGCGGCCTAACTAGCGGGGACCTCACAGATACGCAGTATTTT. The V gene is TRBV3-1 (or the pseudogene TRBV3-2), the J gene TRBJ2-3; TRBD2 matches at 10 bases. The V and J ends lost 8 bases and 2 bases, in that order; junction bases with no gene match: 10. CDR3 length: 16 amino acids. CDR1 LGHDT and CDR2 YNNKEL come from the germline V gene (reference sequence).

This chain joins TRBV28 and TRBJ1-4; D gene ambiguous. Germline V CDR1 and CDR2: MDHEN, SYDVKM. This CDR3 has 14 residues. V gave up 3 bases and J gave up 10 bases, with 15 bases separating them. In nucleotides, the CDR3 is TGTGCCAGCAGTTTCCCAGCGCTTATGGGAAAACTGTTTTTT. Translation gives CASSFPALMGKLFF.

The V and J genes are TRBV30 and TRBJ1-1; D ambiguous. Trimming stripped 0 bases from V and 8 bases from J, with 13 bases between. This CDR3 is 13 amino acids long. In germline, CDR1 is GTSNPN, CDR2 SVGIG (reference sequence). CDR3 sequence: CAWSVRKRREAFF. CDR3 DNA sequence: TGTGCCTGGAGTGTACGAAAGAGGAGGGAAGCTTTCTTT.

V gene TRBV28 combines with J gene TRBJ1-2; no clear D. Per germline, CDR1 MDHEN and CDR2 SYDVKM. Deletions cut 7 bases from V and 2 bases from J, with 14 bases between. This CDR3 comprises 14 residues. CDR3 in DNA: TGTGCCAGCAACTACCCGGCCCCGAACTATGGCTACACCTTC. Amino acids: CASNYPAPNYGYTF.

The rearrangement joins TRBV24-1 to TRBJ2-3; 9 bases map to TRBD2. The germline gives CDR1 KGHDR, CDR2 SFDVKD. V lost 10 bases, J lost 5 bases, and 6 bases stayed unmatched. The CDR3 loop spans 13 amino acids. In nucleotides, the CDR3 is TGTGCCACGAAGGGACTAGCCGGAGATACGCAGTATTTT. It is translated as CATKGLAGDTQYF.

The chain links TRBV6-1 to TRBJ2-7; tentatively, D is TRBD1 (5 bases). Germline loops: CDR1 MNHNS, CDR2 SASEGT. The V end lost 0 bases, the J end lost 6 bases, and 12 bases lay between the germline ends. This CDR3 spans 14 amino acids. CDR3 region: CASSEAETVLEQYF. For the CDR3, the DNA is TGTGCCAGCAGTGAAGCGGAGACAGTACTCGAGCAGTACTTC.

This sequence joins TRBV6-2 or TRBV6-3 and TRBJ1-4; D is possibly TRBD1 (5 bases). In germline, CDR1 is MNHEY, CDR2 SVGEGT. This CDR3 contains 15 residues. Trimming stripped 2 bases from V and 8 bases from J, with 15 bases between. The CDR3 sequence is CASSYQAGSREKLFF. The CDR3 bases are TGTGCCAGCAGTTACCAGGCAGGGTCGAGAGAAAAACTGTTTTTT.

The chain has TRBV2 and TRBJ2-7; 7 bases are shared with TRBD1. Germline V gene sequence: CDR1 SNHLY, CDR2 FYNNEI. With 10 bases clipped from V and 6 bases from J, the junction kept 6 bases outside the gene matches. CDR3 length: 11 residues. The chain's CDR3 is CATTGYSEQYF. The CDR3 DNA is TGTGCCACGACAGGGTATAGCGAGCAGTACTTC.

The chain couples TRBV7-9 to TRBJ2-7; TRBD2 is a possible D gene (5 bases). CDR1 SEHNR and CDR2 FQNEAQ come from the germline V gene (reference sequence). Trimming took 5 bases from V and 2 from J, leaving 19 bases between them. The CDR3 has 16 amino acids. CDR3 bases: TGTGCCAGCAGCCCGCCCAATCCCCACGGGACCTACGAGCAGTACTTC. It translates to CASSPPNPHGTYEQYF.

The rearrangement links TRBV7-6 to TRBJ1-2; a weak D match, TRBD1 (6 bases). CDR1 is SGHVS, CDR2 FNYEAQ, per germline. The CDR3 is made up of 17 amino acids. V was clipped by 6 bases and J by 4 bases, with 24 bases between them. CDR3 sequence (DNA): TGTGCCAGCAGTAAAAATGCGGGGGCGAATAACGGCTATGGCTACACCTTC. It codes for CASSKNAGANNGYGYTF. The full variable domain, its missing parts supplied by reference TRBV7-6 and TRBJ1-2, is GAGVSQSPRYKVTKRGQDVALRCDPISGHVSLYWYRQALGQGPEFLTYFNYEAQQDKSGLPNDRFSAERPEGSISTLTIQRTEQRDSAMYRCASSKNAGANNGYGYTFGSGTRLTVV.

This chain connects TRBV9 to TRBJ2-3; 11 bases fit TRBD2. The V gene's germline CDR1 is SGDLS and CDR2 YYNGEE. The ends lost 2 bases at V and 1 base at J; junction bases unmatched: 12. The CDR3 has 19 residues. The CDR3 spells CASSVNSGGALVRTDTQYF. The CDR3 bases are TGTGCCAGCAGCGTTAATAGCGGGGGGGCTTTGGTCCGCACAGATACGCAGTATTTT.

The J gene is TRBJ1-5, the V gene TRBV7-2, with TRBD1 matching 8 bases. V shed 5 bases, J shed 2 bases, and the junction held 5 bases outside the gene matches. Germline V CDR1 and CDR2: SGHTA, FQGNSA. This CDR3 is built from 15 residues. CDR3 region: CASSPTGVGNQPQHF. In DNA form, the CDR3 reads TGTGCCAGCAGCCCGACAGGGGTGGGCAATCAGCCCCAGCATTTT.

V gene TRBV27 combines with J gene TRBJ2-7; 8 nucleotides line up with TRBD1. From germline, CDR1 is MNHEY and CDR2 SMNVEV (reference sequence). The CDR3 runs to 14 residues. With V trimmed by 5 bases and J by 3 bases, 6 bases remained unmatched. CDR3 protein: CASSRTTGVYEQYF. DNA of the CDR3: TGTGCCAGCAGTAGAACGACAGGGGTCTACGAGCAGTACTTC.

This CDR3 reads CASSLTGDRGLRAFF. CDR3 DNA: TGTGCCAGCAGCCTGACGGGGGACAGGGGACTTCGGGCTTTCTTT. The genes are TRBV3-1 (or the pseudogene TRBV3-2) and TRBJ1-1, with 10 bases identical to TRBD1. The CDR3 spans 15 residues. V lost 4 bases to trimming and J lost 11 bases; unmatched junction nucleotides: 13. Germline V gene data show CDR1 as LGHDT and CDR2 as YNNKEL (reference sequence).

The chain's CDR3 is CASSQDWRQAPTTNEKLFF. The CDR3 nucleotides are TGCGCCAGCAGCCAAGATTGGAGACAGGCTCCGACAACTAATGAAAAACTGTTTTTT. The gene calls are TRBV4-1 and TRBJ1-4; a weak D match, TRBD1 (6 bases). V lost 0 bases to trimming and J lost 0 bases, with 17 bases between them. The CDR3 runs 19 residues. CDR1 and CDR2 from the germline V gene are MGHRA and YSYEKL.

As DNA, the CDR3 is TGTGCCAGCAGTCCGGGACAGGTGAACACCGGGGAGCTGTTTTTT. As protein: CASSPGQVNTGELFF. This chain uses TRBV25-1 with TRBJ2-2, with TRBD1 identical over 8 bases. In germline, CDR1 is MGHDK, CDR2 SYGVNS. The CDR3 is made up of 15 amino acids. V was pared by 5 bases and J by 1 base, with 3 bases of the junction left unmatched.

The chain couples TRBV7-9 to TRBJ2-3, with 13 positions matching TRBD2. V lost 4 bases, J lost 3 bases, and 7 bases stayed unmatched. The CDR3 is 17 amino acids. The V gene's germline CDR1 is SEHNR and CDR2 FQNEAQ (reference sequence). Here the CDR3 reads CASSSQRLAGGTDTQYF. CDR3 nucleotides: TGTGCCAGCAGCTCCCAGCGACTAGCGGGAGGAACAGATACGCAGTATTTT. Complete variable domain (other parts from reference TRBV7-9 and TRBJ2-3): DTGVSQNPRHKITKRGQNVTFRCDPISEHNRLYWYRQTLGQGPEFLTYFQNEAQLEKSRLLSDRFSAERPKGSFSTLEIQRTEQGDSAMYLCASSSQRLAGGTDTQYFGPGTRLTVL.

The chain links TRBV19 to TRBJ2-1, with TRBD1 identical over 8 bases. The germline CDR1 and CDR2 sequences are LNHDA and SQIVND (reference sequence). This CDR3 is 15 amino acids long. Trimming removed 7 bases from V and 8 bases from J; junction bases left unmatched: 13. The CDR3 sequence is CASNSGTGSSHEQFF. The DNA for the CDR3 is TGTGCCAGTAACTCAGGGACAGGTAGCTCCCATGAGCAGTTCTTC.

The rearrangement uses TRBV6-5 and TRBJ2-3; D gene unclear. Germline CDR1 and CDR2: MNHEY and SVGAGI. The CDR3 covers 13 residues. V lost 7 bases and J lost 0, with 8 bases in between. The CDR3 is CASKHRSTDTQYF. DNA of the CDR3: TGTGCCAGCAAACACAGAAGCACAGATACGCAGTATTTT.

The chain has TRBV5-1 and TRBJ2-1; the D gene is possibly TRBD2 (5 bases). CDR1 is SGHRS, CDR2 YFSETQ, per germline. Trimming removed 0 bases from V and 5 bases from J, with 6 bases in between. This CDR3 contains 13 residues. CDR3 amino acids: CASSLAGDNEQFF. The DNA for the CDR3 is TGCGCCAGCAGCTTGGCCGGGGACAATGAGCAGTTCTTC.

This chain links TRBV3-1 (or the pseudogene TRBV3-2) with TRBJ2-1; unclear D gene. Between the trimmed V and J ends, which lost 3 bases and 12 bases, there was a span of 12 bases. This CDR3 region has 12 residues. Germline V gives CDR1 LGHDT, CDR2 YNNKEL (reference sequence). The CDR3 nucleotides are TGTGCCAGCAGCCATCGACTTAGGAGGCAGTTCTTC. Its translation: CASSHRLRRQFF.

The chain recombines TRBV7-8 with TRBJ2-5; the D gene is possibly TRBD2 (5 bases). Germline V CDR1 and CDR2: SGHVS, FQNEAQ. CDR3 length: 15 residues. The V gene lost 5 bases and the J gene lost 2 bases, with 15 bases spanning the gap. The CDR3 reads CASSRGWYEQETQYF. CDR3 DNA: TGTGCCAGCAGCCGCGGGTGGTACGAACAAGAGACCCAGTACTTC.

In this sample, this clone turned up once. The chain combines TRBV28 with TRBJ2-1; TRBD1 matches at 9 bases. V was pared by 8 bases and J by 0 bases, with 11 bases of the junction left unmatched. CDR1 and CDR2 (germline): MDHEN, SYDVKM. The CDR3 sequence is 17 residues long. The CDR3 coding sequence is TGTGCCAGCCAAAGAAGGACAGGGGCTAGCTCCTACAATGAGCAGTTCTTC. It translates to CASQRRTGASSYNEQFF.

This rearrangement joins TRBV18 to TRBJ2-5; 9 positions match TRBD2. This CDR3 region has 16 residues. Germline-derived CDR1 and CDR2 are KGHSH and LQKENI. V was pared by 2 bases and J by 2 bases, with 6 bases of the junction left unmatched. As DNA, the CDR3 is TGTGCCAGCTCACCATATTCAGCGGGAGGACAAGAGACCCAGTACTTC. Translation: CASSPYSAGGQETQYF.

V gene TRBV4-2 combines with J gene TRBJ2-6; D remains unclear. The CDR3 totals 19 residues. V was trimmed by 2 bases and J by 0 bases, leaving 17 bases between them. Germline lookup yields CDR1 LGHNA and CDR2 YNFKEQ. The CDR3 DNA sequence: TGTGCCAGCAGCCAAATTCCCCTTATTCGGAGCTCTGGGGCCAACGTCCTGACTTTC. Translated, it gives CASSQIPLIRSSGANVLTF.

The chain carries TRBV5-6 and TRBJ1-1; TRBD1 matches at 7 bases. The CDR3 is 11 residues long. Losses at the gene ends were 4 bases for V and 7 bases for J; bases not matched to a gene: 1. In germline, CDR1 is SGHDT, CDR2 YYEEEE. CDR3 bases: TGTGCCAGCAGCCACAGGGGTGAAGCTTTCTTT. This encodes CASSHRGEAFF.

This chain connects TRBV12-2 to TRBJ2-1; no check of the table's D call, TRBD2, against the DNA was made. TRBV12-2 is a known pseudogene. There are 17 residues in the CDR3. CDR3 nucleotides: TGTGCAAGTCGCTTAGCGCCCCAGCGGGAGATCTACAATGAGCAGTTCTTC. Protein: CASRLAPQREIYNEQFF.

The rearrangement links TRBV2 to TRBJ2-1, with unresolved D. The CDR3 loop spans 12 amino acids. Germline CDR1 SNHLY, CDR2 FYNNEI. V lost 8 bases, J lost 5 bases, and 10 bases lay in between. The CDR3 here is CASCSDDNEQFF. CDR3 DNA: TGTGCCAGCTGCTCAGATGACAATGAGCAGTTCTTC.

A word on this clone: Other DNA sequences in this sample translate to the same CDR3. Here the CDR3 DNA reads TGTGCCAGCAGTGATGGCCACCACTCTGGGGCCAACGTCCTGACTTTC. This sequence encodes CASSDGHHSGANVLTF. V gene TRBV6-4 combines with J gene TRBJ2-6; D unresolved. Germline CDR1 MRHNA, CDR2 SNTAGT. Trimming stripped 3 bases from V and 0 bases from J, with 9 bases between. The CDR3 totals 16 residues.